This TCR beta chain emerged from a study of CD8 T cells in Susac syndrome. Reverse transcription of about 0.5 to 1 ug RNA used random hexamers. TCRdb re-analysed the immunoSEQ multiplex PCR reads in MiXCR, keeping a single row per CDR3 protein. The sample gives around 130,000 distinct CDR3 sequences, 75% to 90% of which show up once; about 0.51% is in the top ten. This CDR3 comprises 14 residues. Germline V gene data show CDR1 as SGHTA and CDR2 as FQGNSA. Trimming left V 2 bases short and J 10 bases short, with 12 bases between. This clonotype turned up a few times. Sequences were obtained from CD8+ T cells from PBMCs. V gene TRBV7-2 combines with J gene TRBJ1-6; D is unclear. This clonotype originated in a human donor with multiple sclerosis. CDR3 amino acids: CASSLIWVRSPLHF. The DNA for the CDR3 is TGTGCCAGCAGCTTAATCTGGGTACGATCACCCCTCCACTTT.